This entry is about one T cell receptor beta chain. This CDR3 has 14 amino acids. V was cut by 6 bases and J by 2 bases, with 10 bases left in between. The V gene's germline CDR1 is SEHNR and CDR2 FQNEAQ (reference sequence). This sample was included in a study of blood T cell repertoires in COVID-19. Study-level information: Collection of acute and convalescent COVID-19 samples took place in the United States, Italy and Spain.

Assay: immunoSEQ multiplex PCR; the TCRdb copy retains only in-frame clones and omits some. In the table there are some 170,000 clones, approximately 84% of which are singletons. This sequence joins TRBV7-9 and TRBJ2-2, with D perhaps TRBD1 (6 bases). Sequencing input: PBMCs or T cells enriched from blood (not recorded which). The clonotype comes from a human donor with acute COVID-19. The donor label of this sample is uncertain. CDR3 bases: TGTGCCAGCAGTTGGACAGATAACACCGGGGAGCTGTTTTTT. Translated, it gives CASSWTDNTGELFF.